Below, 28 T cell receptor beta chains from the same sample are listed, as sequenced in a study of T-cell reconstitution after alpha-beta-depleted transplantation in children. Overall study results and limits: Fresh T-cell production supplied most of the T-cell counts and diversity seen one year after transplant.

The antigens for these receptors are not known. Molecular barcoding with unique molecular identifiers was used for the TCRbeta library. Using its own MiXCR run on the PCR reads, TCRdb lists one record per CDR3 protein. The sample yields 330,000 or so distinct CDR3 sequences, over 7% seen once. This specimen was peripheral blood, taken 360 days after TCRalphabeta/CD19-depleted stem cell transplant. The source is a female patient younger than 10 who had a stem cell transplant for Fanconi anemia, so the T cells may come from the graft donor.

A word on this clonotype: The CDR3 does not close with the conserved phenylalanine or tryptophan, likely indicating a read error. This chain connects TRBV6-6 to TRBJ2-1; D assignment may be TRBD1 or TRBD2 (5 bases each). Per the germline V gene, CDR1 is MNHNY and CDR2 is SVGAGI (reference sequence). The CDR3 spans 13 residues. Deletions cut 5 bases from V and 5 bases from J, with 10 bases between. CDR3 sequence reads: CASSLGVDNEQFS. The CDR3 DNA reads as TGTGCCAGCAGTCTGGGGGTTGACAATGAGCAGTTCTCC.

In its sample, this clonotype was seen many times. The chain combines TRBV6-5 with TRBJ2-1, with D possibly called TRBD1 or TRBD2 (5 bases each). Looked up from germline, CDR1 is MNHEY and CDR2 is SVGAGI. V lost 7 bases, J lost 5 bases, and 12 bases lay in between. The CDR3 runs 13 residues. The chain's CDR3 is CASKYGAHNEQFF. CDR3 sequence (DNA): TGTGCCAGCAAATACGGGGCCCACAATGAGCAGTTCTTC.

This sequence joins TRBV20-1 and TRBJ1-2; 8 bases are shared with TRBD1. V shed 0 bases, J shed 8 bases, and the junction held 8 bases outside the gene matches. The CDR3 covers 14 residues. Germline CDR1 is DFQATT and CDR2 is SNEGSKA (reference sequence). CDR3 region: CSARDLRGRGGYTF. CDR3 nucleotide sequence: TGCAGTGCTAGAGATCTCAGGGGGCGAGGGGGCTACACCTTC.

The CDR3 coding sequence is TGTGCCAGCAGCTTAAGATACAGGGGGCAGAACACTGAAGCTTTCTTT. It specifies CASSLRYRGQNTEAFF. The V and J genes are TRBV5-4 and TRBJ1-1; 9 nucleotides line up with TRBD1. The junction had 6 bases not matched to a gene; V was cut back by 2 bases and J by 1 base. Germline V lookup: CDR1 SGHNT, CDR2 YYREEE (reference sequence). The CDR3 length is 16 residues.

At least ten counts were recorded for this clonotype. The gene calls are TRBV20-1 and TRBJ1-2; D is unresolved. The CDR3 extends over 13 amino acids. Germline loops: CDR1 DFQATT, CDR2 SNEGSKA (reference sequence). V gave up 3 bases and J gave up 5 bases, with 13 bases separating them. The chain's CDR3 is CSASSDGLYGYTF. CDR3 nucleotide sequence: TGCAGTGCTAGTTCTGACGGGCTTTATGGCTACACCTTC.

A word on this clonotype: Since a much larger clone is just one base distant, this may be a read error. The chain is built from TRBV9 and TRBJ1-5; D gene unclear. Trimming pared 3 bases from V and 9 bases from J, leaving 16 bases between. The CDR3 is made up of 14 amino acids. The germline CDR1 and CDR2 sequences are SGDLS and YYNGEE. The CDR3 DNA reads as TGTGCCAGCAGCGAACACAGTGGGCTCCGGCCCCAGCATTTT. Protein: CASSEHSGLRPQHF.

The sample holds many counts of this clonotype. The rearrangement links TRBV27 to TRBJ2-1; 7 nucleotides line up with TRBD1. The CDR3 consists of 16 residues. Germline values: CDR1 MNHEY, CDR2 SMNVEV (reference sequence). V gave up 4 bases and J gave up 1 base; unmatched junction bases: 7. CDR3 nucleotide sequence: TGTGCCAGCAGTTCCACCGACAGGGTTTCCTACAATGAGCAGTTCTTC. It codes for CASSSTDRVSYNEQFF.

This chain's CDR3 is CASRGTGGKETQYF. The DNA of the CDR3 is TGTGCCAGCAGAGGGACAGGGGGAAAGGAGACCCAGTACTTC. The chain combines TRBV27 with TRBJ2-5, with 11 bases identical to TRBD1. The CDR3 is 14 residues long. Germline-derived CDR1 and CDR2 are MNHEY and SMNVEV (reference sequence). V trimming: 6 bases; J trimming: 5 bases; junction bases outside the gene matches: 5.

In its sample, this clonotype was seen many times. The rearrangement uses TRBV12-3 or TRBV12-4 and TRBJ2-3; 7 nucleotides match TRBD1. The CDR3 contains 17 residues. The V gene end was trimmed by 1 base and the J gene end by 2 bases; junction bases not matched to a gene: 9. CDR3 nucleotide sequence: TGTGCCAGCAGTTTAGTTGTTGGGACAGAAGACACAGATACGCAGTATTTT. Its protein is CASSLVVGTEDTDTQYF.

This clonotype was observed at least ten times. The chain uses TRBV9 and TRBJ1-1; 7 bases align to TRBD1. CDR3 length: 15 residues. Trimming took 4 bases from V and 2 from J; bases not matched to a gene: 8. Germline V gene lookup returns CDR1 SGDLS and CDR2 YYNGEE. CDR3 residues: CASSPRQGSNTEAFF. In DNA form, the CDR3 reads TGTGCCAGCAGCCCTCGACAGGGATCTAACACTGAAGCTTTCTTT.

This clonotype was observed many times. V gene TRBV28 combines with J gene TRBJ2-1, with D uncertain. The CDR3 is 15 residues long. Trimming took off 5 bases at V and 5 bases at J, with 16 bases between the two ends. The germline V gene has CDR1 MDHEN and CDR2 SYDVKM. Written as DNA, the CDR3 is TGTGCCAGCAGTCGTAGGCCCCTCCTGGACAATGAGCAGTTCTTC. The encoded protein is CASSRRPLLDNEQFF.

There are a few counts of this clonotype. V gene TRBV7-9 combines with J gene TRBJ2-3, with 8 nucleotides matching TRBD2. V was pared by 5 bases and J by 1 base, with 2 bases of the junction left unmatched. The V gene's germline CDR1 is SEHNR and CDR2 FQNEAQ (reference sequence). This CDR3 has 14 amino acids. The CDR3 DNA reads TGTGCCAGCAGCCAGACTAGCGGCACAGATACGCAGTATTTT. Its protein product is CASSQTSGTDTQYF.

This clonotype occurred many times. The DNA of the CDR3 is TGCGCCAGCAGCTCCATTTCCGGGAGCCAAGAGACCCAGTACTTC. It translates to CASSSISGSQETQYF. The chain recombines TRBV5-1 with TRBJ2-5; TRBD2 is a possible D gene (6 bases). This CDR3 has 15 amino acids. The germline CDR1 and CDR2 sequences are SGHRS and YFSETQ. The germline V and J ends were trimmed by 3 bases and 1 base, with 13 bases remaining between them.

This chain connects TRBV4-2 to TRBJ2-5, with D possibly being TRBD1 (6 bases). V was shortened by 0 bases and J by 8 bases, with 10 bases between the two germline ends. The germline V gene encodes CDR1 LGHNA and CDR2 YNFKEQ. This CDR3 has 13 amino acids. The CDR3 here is CASSQDRGATQYF. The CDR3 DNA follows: TGTGCCAGCAGCCAAGACAGGGGCGCAACCCAGTACTTC.

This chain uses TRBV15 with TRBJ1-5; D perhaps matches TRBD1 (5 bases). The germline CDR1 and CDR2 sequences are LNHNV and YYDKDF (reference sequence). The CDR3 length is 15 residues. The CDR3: CASGGARYSNQPQHF. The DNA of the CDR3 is TGTGCGAGTGGAGGGGCGAGATATAGCAATCAGCCCCAGCATTTT.

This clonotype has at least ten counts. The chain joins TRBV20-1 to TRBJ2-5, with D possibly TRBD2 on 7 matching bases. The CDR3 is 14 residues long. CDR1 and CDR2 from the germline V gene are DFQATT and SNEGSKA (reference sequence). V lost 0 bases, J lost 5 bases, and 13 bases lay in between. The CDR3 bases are TGCAGTGCTAGAGACGCCAGGGGAGGGGAGACCCAGTACTTC. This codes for CSARDARGGETQYF.

This CDR3 reads CASSLQRNTGELFF. DNA of the CDR3: TGTGCCAGCAGCCTACAAAGGAACACCGGGGAGCTGTTTTTT. The gene calls are TRBV5-4 and TRBJ2-2, with D hard to call. V was pared by 4 bases and J by 1 base, with 8 bases between. The CDR3 is 14 residues long. CDR1 is SGHNT, CDR2 YYREEE, per germline (reference sequence).

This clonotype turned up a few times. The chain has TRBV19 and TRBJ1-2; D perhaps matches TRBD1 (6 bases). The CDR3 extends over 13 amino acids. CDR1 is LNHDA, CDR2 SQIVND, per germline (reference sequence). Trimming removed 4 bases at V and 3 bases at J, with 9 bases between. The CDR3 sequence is CASSKDSYYGYTF. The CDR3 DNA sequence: TGTGCCAGTAGTAAGGACAGCTACTATGGCTACACCTTC.

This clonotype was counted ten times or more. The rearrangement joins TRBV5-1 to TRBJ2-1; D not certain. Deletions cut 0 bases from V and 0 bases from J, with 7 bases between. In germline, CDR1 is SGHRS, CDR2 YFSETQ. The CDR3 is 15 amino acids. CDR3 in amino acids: CASSLEDPSYNEQFF. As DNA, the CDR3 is TGCGCCAGCAGCTTGGAAGATCCCTCCTACAATGAGCAGTTCTTC.

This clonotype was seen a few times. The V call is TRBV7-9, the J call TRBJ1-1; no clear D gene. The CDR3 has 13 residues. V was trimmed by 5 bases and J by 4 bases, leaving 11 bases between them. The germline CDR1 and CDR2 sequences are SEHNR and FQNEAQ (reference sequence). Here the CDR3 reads CASSPRSRTEAFF. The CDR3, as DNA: TGTGCCAGCAGCCCTAGGTCTCGCACTGAAGCTTTCTTT.

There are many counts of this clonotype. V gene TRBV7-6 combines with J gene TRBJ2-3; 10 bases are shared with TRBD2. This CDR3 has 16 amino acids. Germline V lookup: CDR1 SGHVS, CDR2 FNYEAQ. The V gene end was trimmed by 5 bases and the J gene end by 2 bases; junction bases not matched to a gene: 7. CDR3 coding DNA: TGTGCCAGCAGCCCTCTAGCGGGGGAGAACACAGATACGCAGTATTTT. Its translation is CASSPLAGENTDTQYF.

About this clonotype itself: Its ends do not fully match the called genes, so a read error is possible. The CDR3: CANSLSGSTTDTQYF. For the CDR3, the DNA is TGTGCCAACAGCCTAAGCGGGTCCACCACAGATACGCAATATTTT. The chain recombines TRBV7-8 with TRBJ2-3, with a possible D match to TRBD2 (6 bases). Per germline, CDR1 SGHVS and CDR2 FQNEAQ. The CDR3 spans 15 residues.

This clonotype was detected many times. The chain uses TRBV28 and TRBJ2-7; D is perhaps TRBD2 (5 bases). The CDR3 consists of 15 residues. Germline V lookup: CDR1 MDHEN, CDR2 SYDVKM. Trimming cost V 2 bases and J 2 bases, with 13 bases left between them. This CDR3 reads CASSLRLAQPYEQYV. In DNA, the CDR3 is TGTGCCAGCAGTTTACGCTTAGCGCAACCCTACGAGCAGTACGTC.

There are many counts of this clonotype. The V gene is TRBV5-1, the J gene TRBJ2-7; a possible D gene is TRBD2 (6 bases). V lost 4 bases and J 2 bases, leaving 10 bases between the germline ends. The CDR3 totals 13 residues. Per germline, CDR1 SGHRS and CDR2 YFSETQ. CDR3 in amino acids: CASSKTRTYEQYF. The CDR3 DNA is TGCGCCAGCAGCAAGACTAGGACCTACGAGCAGTACTTC.

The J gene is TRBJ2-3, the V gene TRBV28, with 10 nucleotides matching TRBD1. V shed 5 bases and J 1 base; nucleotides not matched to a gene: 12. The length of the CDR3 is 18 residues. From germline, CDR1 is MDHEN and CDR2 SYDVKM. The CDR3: CASSTRSRDRGRTDTQYF. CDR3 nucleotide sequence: TGTGCCAGCAGTACTAGAAGCCGGGACAGGGGTCGCACAGATACGCAGTATTTT.

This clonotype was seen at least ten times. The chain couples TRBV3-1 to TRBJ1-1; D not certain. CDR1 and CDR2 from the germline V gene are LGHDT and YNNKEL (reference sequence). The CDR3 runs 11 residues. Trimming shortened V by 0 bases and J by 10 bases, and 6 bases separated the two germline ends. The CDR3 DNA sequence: TGTGCCAGCAGCCAAGAGACAAGAGCTTTCTTT. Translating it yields CASSQETRAFF.

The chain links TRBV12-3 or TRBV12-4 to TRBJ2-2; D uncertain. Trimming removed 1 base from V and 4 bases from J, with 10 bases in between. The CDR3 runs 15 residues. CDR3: CASSLETRSTGELFF. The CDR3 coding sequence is TGTGCCAGCAGTTTAGAGACAAGAAGCACCGGGGAGCTGTTTTTT.

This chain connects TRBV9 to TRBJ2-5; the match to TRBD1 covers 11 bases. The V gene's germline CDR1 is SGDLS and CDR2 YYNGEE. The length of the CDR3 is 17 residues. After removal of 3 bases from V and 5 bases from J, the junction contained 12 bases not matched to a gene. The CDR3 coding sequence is TGTGCCAGCAGCGAGGAGTGGGCGGACAGGGGGCTGGAGACCCAGTACTTC. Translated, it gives CASSEEWADRGLETQYF.